This T cell receptor beta chain was found in a study of radiotherapy plus CTLA-4 blockade in lung cancer. Study conclusions and caveats: Reports state that early shifts in blood T cell clones, with interferon-beta, best predicted response. Blood saw expansion of tumor-derived TCR clones after radiotherapy plus ipilimumab.

J was trimmed by 1 base and V by 6 bases; bases with no gene match: 6. The germline CDR1 and CDR2 sequences are MNHEY and SMNVEV (reference sequence). The CDR3 has 14 amino acids. TCRdb's table, derived via immunoSEQ multiplex PCR, lists solely in-frame clones and lacks some. The sample has 60,000 to 70,000 clones; about four fifths are singletons. Notes on this clone: Its antigen remains unknown.

This sequence was found in a human donor with non-small cell lung cancer who had a partial response to radiotherapy plus ipilimumab. The chain carries TRBV27 and TRBJ2-7, with TRBD1 matching 7 bases. The sequences come from peripheral blood, collected from a patient treated with radiotherapy plus ipilimumab. CDR3: CASSLKGQSYEQYF. The CDR3 DNA follows: TGTGCCAGCAGCTTGAAGGGACAGTCCTACGAGCAGTACTTC.